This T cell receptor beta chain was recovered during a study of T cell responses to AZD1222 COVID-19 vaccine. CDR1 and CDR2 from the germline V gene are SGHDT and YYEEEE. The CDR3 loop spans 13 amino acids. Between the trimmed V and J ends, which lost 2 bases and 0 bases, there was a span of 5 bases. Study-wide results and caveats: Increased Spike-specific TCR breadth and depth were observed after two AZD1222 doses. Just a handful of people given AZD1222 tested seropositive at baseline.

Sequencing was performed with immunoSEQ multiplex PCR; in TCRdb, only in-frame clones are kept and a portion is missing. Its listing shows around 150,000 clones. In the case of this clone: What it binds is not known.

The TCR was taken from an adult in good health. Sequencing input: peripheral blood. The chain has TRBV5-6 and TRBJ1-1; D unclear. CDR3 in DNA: TGTGCCAGCAGCTTACAGCTGAACACTGAAGCTTTCTTT. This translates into CASSLQLNTEAFF.